These T cell receptor beta chains were read from a single sample in a study of blood T cells in healthy people across ages. TCRdb passed the 5' RACE reads through MiXCR, listing each CDR3 protein once. The table lists more than 750,000 distinct CDR3 sequences, 25% to 30% of them singletons. The data also belong to a second study, concerning T cells of mothers and their children.

Sequenced sample: blood. These receptors came from a woman between 35 and 50 years old in good health. Both conserved end residues are part of each CDR3. The D gene is left open where the match is weak. Size is omitted from some rows. Given values are once, few, many or a class for expanded clones.

J | D | V | size | DNA | CDR3
TRBJ2-1 | - | TRBV11-2 | few | TGTGCCAGCAGCTTAACGGTGGGGGGCATTAACAATGAGCAGTTCTTC | CASSLTVGGINNEQFF
TRBJ1-1 | - | TRBV7-2 | few | TGTGCCAGCAGCTTAGCGTTCGGGCAGAACACTGAAGCTTTCTTT | CASSLAFGQNTEAFF
TRBJ2-1 | TRBD2 | TRBV7-9 | few | TGTGCCAGCACCAGGGATCTAGCGGCCTACAATGAGCAGTTCTTC | CASTRDLAAYNEQFF
TRBJ1-1 | TRBD1 | TRBV4-1 | - | TGCGCCAGCAGCCAAGAACAGGGGGTGAACACTGAAGCTTTCTTT | CASSQEQGVNTEAFF
TRBJ2-2 | TRBD1 | TRBV2 | - | TGTGCCAGCAGTGCGGACAGGAACACCGGGGAGCGGTTTTTT | CASSADRNTGERFF
TRBJ2-5 | - | TRBV7-2 | - | TGTGCCAGCAGCTTGGCCCCGATACCGGGACTTCCTCAAGAGACCCAGTACTTC | CASSLAPIPGLPQETQYF
TRBJ1-4 | - | TRBV5-1 | - | TGCGCCAGCAGCTTGAGCGACCCAGGCGAAAAACTGTTTTTT | CASSLSDPGEKLFF
TRBJ2-1 | TRBD1 | TRBV7-2 | - | TGTGCCAGCAGCTCACAGGGGTCCTACAATGAGCAGTTCTTC | CASSSQGSYNEQFF
TRBJ2-1 | - | TRBV5-1 | many | TGCGCCAGCAGCGGGGGCTATTACAATGAGCAGTTCTTC | CASSGGYYNEQFF
TRBJ2-7 | TRBD2 | TRBV29-1 | - | TGCAGCGTTCGAGCTAGCGGGGGGGTCGAGCAGTACTTC | CSVRASGGVEQYF
TRBJ2-7 | - | TRBV6-5 | - | TGTGCCAGCAGTTACTCTCTAGCGCCGGATTACGAGCAGTACTTC | CASSYSLAPDYEQYF
TRBJ2-5 | - | TRBV4-2 | - | TGTGCCAGCAGCCAAGTAGCCATCCAAGAGACCCAGTACTTC | CASSQVAIQETQYF
TRBJ2-1 | TRBD2 | TRBV12-3/TRBV12-4 | many | TGTGCCAGCAGCCGACTAGCGGCTACCTACAATGAGCAGTTCTTC | CASSRLAATYNEQFF
TRBJ2-1 | - | TRBV20-1 | many | TGCAGTGCACTAAGGAGGTCTCTCTACAATGAGCAGTTCTTC | CSALRRSLYNEQFF
TRBJ1-2 | - | TRBV10-3 | - | TGTGCCATCAGTGACCTGTTAGCTAACTATGGCTACACCTTC | CAISDLLANYGYTF
TRBJ2-1 | - | TRBV28 | few | TGTGCCAGCAGTTTAGGAATAGGGGACTACAATGAGCAGTTCTTC | CASSLGIGDYNEQFF
TRBJ1-2 | - | TRBV24-1 | few | TGTGCCACCAGTGGAGACAGAAGCTATGGCTACACCTTC | CATSGDRSYGYTF
TRBJ1-1 | - | TRBV5-1 | - | TGCGCCAGCAGCTTGGTCCCACCGGGGGCCGGGAACACTGAAGCTTTCTTT | CASSLVPPGAGNTEAFF
TRBJ2-3 | TRBD2 | TRBV6-2/TRBV6-3 | many | TGTGCCAGCAGACGCGGTAGCGGGGCGTGGACAGATACGCAGTATTTT | CASRRGSGAWTDTQYF
TRBJ2-2 | TRBD1 | TRBV3-1 | - | TGTGCCAGCAGCCTACCCACAGGGGTATACACCGGGGAGCTGTTTTTT | CASSLPTGVYTGELFF
TRBJ2-1 | - | TRBV7-2 | few | TGTGCCAGCAGCTTAGAGAGGGTTGAGGGGGCCTACAATGAGCAGTTCTTC | CASSLERVEGAYNEQFF
TRBJ2-6 | TRBD1 | TRBV5-1 | - | TGCGCCAGCAGCCACCATACAGGGGACGCACTGGAGGCCAACGTCCTGACTTTC | CASSHHTGDALEANVLTF
TRBJ2-7 | TRBD2 | TRBV19 | many | TGTGCCAGTAGTATTGGAGCTAGCGGGGGGGCCTACGAGCAGTACTTC | CASSIGASGGAYEQYF
TRBJ2-7 | - | TRBV20-1 | many | TGCAGTGCTCTCCGGACCTACGAGCAGTACTTC | CSALRTYEQYF
TRBJ2-3 | - | TRBV5-1 | - | TGCGCCAGCAGCTTCTGGGGGTACACAGATACGCAGTATTTT | CASSFWGYTDTQYF
TRBJ2-6 | TRBD1 | TRBV9 | - | TGTGCCAGCAGCGTACCCGGACAGGGGCTCTCTTCTGGGGCCAACGTCCCGACTTTC | CASSVPGQGLSSGANVPTF
TRBJ1-5 | - | TRBV20-1 | many | TGCAGTGCTAGGGGAAGCAATCAGCCCCAGCATTTT | CSARGSNQPQHF
TRBJ2-1 | - | TRBV9 | few | TGTGCCAGCAGCGTAGCTTCCGGGCATGAGCAGTTCTTC | CASSVASGHEQFF
TRBJ2-1 | TRBD2 | TRBV11-2 | - | TGTGCCAACCAGCGGGACCTCACTTTTACAAATGAGCAGTTCTTC | CANQRDLTFTNEQFF
TRBJ1-2 | - | TRBV6-6 | - | TGTGCCAGCAGTTACCCTAGGACAGACTCTTCTGGCTACACCTTC | CASSYPRTDSSGYTF
TRBJ2-7 | - | TRBV10-3 | once | TGTGCCATCAAGTTTGGGGAGGGGGAATTAGACGAGCAGTACTTC | CAIKFGEGELDEQYF
TRBJ1-6 | TRBD1 | TRBV20-1 | - | TGCAGTGCTAGAGGGGGCGGTAGGGACAGGGGGGTAGGATCACCCCTCCACTTT | CSARGGGRDRGVGSPLHF
TRBJ1-5 | TRBD1 | TRBV12-3/TRBV12-4 | few | TGTGCCAGCAGTTCCGTGCGGACAGGGGAGATAGGGCAGCCCCAGCATTTT | CASSSVRTGEIGQPQHF
TRBJ1-2 | - | TRBV3-1 | few | TGTGCCAGCAGCCAAGCCATTGACTATGGCTACACCTTC | CASSQAIDYGYTF
TRBJ2-1 | - | TRBV7-2 | many | TGTGCCAGCAGCTTAGCGCCGGCAGGGTACAATGAGCAGTTCTTC | CASSLAPAGYNEQFF
TRBJ2-6 | - | TRBV7-9 | many | TGTGCCAGCAGCTTACCACCTGGGGCCAACGTCCTGACTTTC | CASSLPPGANVLTF
TRBJ1-6 | TRBD1 | TRBV6-2/TRBV6-3 | - | TGTACCAGCAGCTCCGGACAGGCTAATTCACCCCTCCACTTT | CTSSSGQANSPLHF
TRBJ1-5 | - | TRBV28 | - | TGTGCCAGCAGTTCCATTGTGGGGGGCAATCAGCCCCAGCATTTT | CASSSIVGGNQPQHF
TRBJ1-1 | - | TRBV7-2 | - | TGTGCCAGCAGCCCCCGAGGGCGGGGGCTTAACACTGAAGCTTTCTTT | CASSPRGRGLNTEAFF
TRBJ1-1 | - | TRBV29-1 | few | TGCAGCGTTGTAGGGAAAGGGGGCACTGAAGCTTTCTTT | CSVVGKGGTEAFF